Below are 2 T cell receptor beta chains sequenced from a single sample in a study of shared clonotypes between healthy human individuals. TCRdb's copy holds only in-frame clones and misses some; the assay was immunoSEQ multiplex PCR. The sample holds roughly 1 million clones, around 74% seen once. The sample was memory CD4+ T cells sorted from blood. Subset given: CD45RA-negative fraction. These receptors all stem from a man between 18 and 29 years old in good health.

The chain couples TRBV11-3 to TRBJ2-1; tentatively, D is TRBD2 (7 bases). With 5 bases removed from V and 3 bases from J, the gap between germline ends came to 14 bases. Looked up from germline, CDR1 is SGHNT and CDR2 is YENEEA. The CDR3 spans 15 residues. CDR3 loop: CASSPRGAIYNEQFF. Written as DNA, the CDR3 is TGTGCCAGCAGCCCCCGGGGGGCGATCTACAATGAGCAGTTCTTC.

The chain employs TRBV18 and TRBJ2-7; TRBD2 might be the D (7 bases). The CDR3 has 14 amino acids. Trimming removed 2 bases from V and 4 bases from J, with 12 bases in between. The V gene's germline CDR1 is KGHSH and CDR2 LQKENI. CDR3 sequence (DNA): TGTGCCAGCTCACCAGGCAGGGGAGGGTACGAGCAGTACTTC. Amino acid sequence: CASSPGRGGYEQYF.